This TCR beta chain is drawn from a study of monozygotic twins with inflammatory bowel disease. Germline V gene data show CDR1 as SGHRS and CDR2 as YFSETQ. The CDR3 has 12 amino acids. From its re-call of the 5' RACE reads, TCRdb lists each CDR3 protein once, without DNA. The sample totals 190,000 or so distinct CDR3 sequences. Whole-study findings and limits: Compared with healthy co-twins, IBD patients showed reduced TCRbeta repertoire diversity by inverse Simpson.

About this clonotype itself: The antigen is unknown.

This clonotype was sampled from a human donor with ulcerative colitis or Crohn's disease, or a healthy co-twin of an affected twin (not recorded which). The V and J genes are TRBV5-1 and TRBJ1-1. The sample taken for sequencing was blood. CDR3 sequence: CASSGENTEAFF.